This T cell receptor (beta chain) was sequenced in a study of T cells in Graves' hyperthyroidism and ophthalmopathy. Amplified TCR beta CDR3 regions derived from RNA transcripts. The primer set for the first-round RT-PCR of the TCR CDR3 was HTBI. Via MiXCR, TCRdb re-called the multiplex PCR reads, giving one row per CDR3 protein. Of about 250,000 distinct CDR3 sequences listed, over 20% were seen once; the top ten hold roughly 60%. The CDR3 has 17 amino acids. V was pared by 7 bases and J by 6 bases, with 13 bases of the junction left unmatched. From germline, CDR1 is MNHEY and CDR2 SMNVEV (reference sequence).

The chain links TRBV27 to TRBJ1-6, with 9 bases that match TRBD1. The sample taken for sequencing was blood. The source is a man aged 25-45 years with Graves' ophthalmopathy. CDR3 DNA: TGTGCCAGCACCATTAGGTCGGGACAGGGTTCTAATTCACCCCTCCACTTT. Translating gives CASTIRSGQGSNSPLHF.